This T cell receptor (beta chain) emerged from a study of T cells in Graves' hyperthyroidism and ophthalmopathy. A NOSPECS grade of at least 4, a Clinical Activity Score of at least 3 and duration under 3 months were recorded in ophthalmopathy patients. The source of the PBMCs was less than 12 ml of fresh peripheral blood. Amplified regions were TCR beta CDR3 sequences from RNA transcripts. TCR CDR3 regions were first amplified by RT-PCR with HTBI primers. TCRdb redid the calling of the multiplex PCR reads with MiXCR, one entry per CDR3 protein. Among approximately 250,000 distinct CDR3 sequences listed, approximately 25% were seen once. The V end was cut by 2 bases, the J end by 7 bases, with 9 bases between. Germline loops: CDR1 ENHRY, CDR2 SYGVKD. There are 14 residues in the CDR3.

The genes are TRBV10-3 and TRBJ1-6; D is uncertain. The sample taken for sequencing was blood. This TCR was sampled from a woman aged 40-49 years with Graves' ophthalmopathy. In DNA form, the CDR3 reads TGTGCCATCAGTGAGAATCTTTCCAATTCACCCCTCCACTTT. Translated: CAISENLSNSPLHF.